The entry below gives a single TCR beta chain sequence along with its context. The antigen is unknown. The data belong to a study of T cell responses to AZD1222 COVID-19 vaccine. Study-level points and caveats: Donor demographics were predominantly white British with a female majority; clonal diversity may be underestimated. Repertoire sampling occurred only after the peak T cell response. Reports indicate that nearly half of spike-specific TCRs are directed at unmutated variant regions.

The method was immunoSEQ multiplex PCR; TCRdb's version includes in-frame clones alone and lacks a portion of them. Here the sample spans more than 140,000 clones, roughly 90% being singletons. Germline CDR1 is MRHNA and CDR2 is SNTAGT. The CDR3 has 13 residues. V trimming: 10 bases; J trimming: 6 bases; junction bases outside the gene matches: 6. The sequenced sample was peripheral blood, obtained on day 0 of AZD1222 vaccination. The chain couples TRBV6-4 to TRBJ1-4, with 9 bases identical to TRBD1. The clonotype originates from an adult in good health. CDR3 residues: CATNRGRDEKLFF. In DNA, the CDR3 is TGTGCCACCAACAGGGGGCGCGATGAAAAACTGTTTTTT.